The 15 T cell receptor beta chains in this list originate from one sample, sequenced in a study of T cell responses to AZD1222 COVID-19 vaccine. Assay: immunoSEQ multiplex PCR; the TCRdb copy retains only in-frame clones and omits some. This table holds 200,000 to 300,000 clones, over 85% found once. This specimen consisted of peripheral blood, obtained on day 0 of AZD1222 vaccination. All receptors derive from an adult in good health.

The chain links TRBV23-1 to TRBJ2-3; weak D call: TRBD1 (5 bases). TRBV23-1 carries the ORF label, with uncertain function. Between the trimmed V and J ends, which lost 1 base and 0 bases, there was a span of 14 bases. The CDR3 is 17 residues long. The CDR3 reads CASSQFLNAGSTDTQYF. CDR3 coding DNA: TGCGCCAGCAGTCAATTCCTAAACGCAGGGAGCACAGATACGCAGTATTTT.

Comment on this clone: Compared with germline, one end of the junction differs, possibly owing to a read error. This chain uses TRBV3-1 (or the pseudogene TRBV3-2) with TRBJ2-7; weak D call: TRBD2 (5 bases). Germline V gene sequence: CDR1 LGHDT, CDR2 YNNKEL (reference sequence). The length of the CDR3 is 15 residues. The CDR3 DNA follows: TGTGCCAGCAGCCAAGCCAAGGACCGTCCGACGGGGAAAATTTTC. This encodes CASSQAKDRPTGKIF.

The chain recombines TRBV2 with TRBJ1-6; the match to TRBD1 covers 9 bases. This CDR3 is 16 amino acids long. In germline, CDR1 is SNHLY, CDR2 FYNNEI. V lost 5 bases, J lost 3 bases, and 5 bases stayed unmatched. CDR3 residues: CASSPRQGVYNSPLHF. CDR3 sequence (DNA): TGTGCCAGCAGTCCCCGACAGGGGGTCTATAATTCACCCCTCCACTTT.

V and J are TRBV7-3 and TRBJ1-2; no clear D. Germline CDR1 and CDR2: SGHTA and FQGTGA. Trimming removed 5 bases from V and 7 bases from J, with 14 bases in between. The CDR3 runs to 13 residues. The CDR3 here is CASSPGLGLGYTF. CDR3 DNA: TGTGCCAGCAGCCCGGGGTTAGGACTTGGCTACACCTTC.

Notes on this clone: The same CDR3 can be traced to other DNA sequences in this sample. The gene calls are TRBV15 and TRBJ1-2, with D unclear. The CDR3 consists of 13 residues. The V gene's germline CDR1 is LNHNV and CDR2 YYDKDF (reference sequence). V shed 1 base and J shed 1 base, with 4 bases lying between them. CDR3 sequence (DNA): TGTGCCACCAGCAGAGTGGGTAACTATGGCTACACCTTC. Its protein is CATSRVGNYGYTF.

The chain joins TRBV2 to TRBJ2-3; TRBD2 matches at 10 bases. Germline V gene sequence: CDR1 SNHLY, CDR2 FYNNEI. The length of the CDR3 is 14 residues. J lost 2 bases, V lost 6 bases, and 2 bases had no gene match. CDR3 coding DNA: TGTGCCAGCAGAACTAGCGGGGCCACAGATACGCAGTATTTT. Translation: CASRTSGATDTQYF.

The sample holds one count of this clone. This chain's CDR3 is CASSPQGRDGYTF. In DNA, the CDR3 is TGTGCCAGCAGTCCACAGGGGAGGGATGGCTACACCTTC. The rearrangement links TRBV2 to TRBJ1-2, with 7 nucleotides matching TRBD1. V shed 5 bases, J shed 6 bases, and the junction held 6 bases outside the gene matches. Germline-derived CDR1 and CDR2 are SNHLY and FYNNEI. The CDR3 consists of 13 residues. Full variable domain (outside the CDR3, taken from reference TRBV2 and TRBJ1-2): EPEVTQTPSHQVTQMGQEVILRCVPISNHLYFYWYRQILGQKVEFLVSFYNNEISEKSEIFDDQFSVERPDGSNFTLKIRSTKLEDSAMYFCASSPQGRDGYTFGSGTRLTVV.

The rearrangement joins TRBV19 to TRBJ1-5, with D possibly matching TRBD1 (6 bases). With 2 bases removed from V and 7 bases from J, the gap between germline ends came to 15 bases. CDR1 and CDR2 (germline): LNHDA, SQIVND (reference sequence). This CDR3 is 15 amino acids long. CDR3 sequence reads: CASSIWLGGEQPQHF. CDR3 DNA: TGTGCCAGTAGTATATGGTTAGGGGGTGAGCAGCCCCAGCATTTT.

The chain couples TRBV6-5 to TRBJ2-7, with 7 bases matching TRBD1. The J segment lost 3 bases and the V segment lost 4 bases, leaving 12 bases of the junction unmatched. Germline-derived CDR1 and CDR2 are MNHEY and SVGAGI. The CDR3 runs 16 residues. CDR3 amino acids: CASSSSHGQVHYEQYF. CDR3 sequence (DNA): TGTGCCAGCAGTTCCTCCCACGGACAGGTTCACTACGAGCAGTACTTC.

The rearrangement links TRBV5-6 to TRBJ1-6; 7 bases are a match to TRBD1. Germline CDR1 and CDR2: SGHDT and YYEEEE. This CDR3 region has 15 residues. V trimming: 2 bases; J trimming: 7 bases; junction bases outside the gene matches: 6. In DNA form, the CDR3 reads TGTGCCAGCAGCTTCCTCGACAGGGAGAATTCACCCCTCCACTTT. Translation gives CASSFLDRENSPLHF. The full variable domain, in which reference TRBV5-6 and TRBJ1-6 provide the parts outside the CDR3, is DAGVTQSPTHLIKTRGQQVTLRCSPKSGHDTVSWYQQALGQGPQFIFQYYEEEERQRGNFPDRFSGHQFPNYSSELNVNALLLGDSALYLCASSFLDRENSPLHFGNGTRLTVT.

This clone was observed many times. The chain is built from TRBV6-1 and TRBJ1-5; D possibly corresponds to TRBD1 (5 bases). This CDR3 has 16 amino acids. Germline V CDR1 and CDR2: MNHNS, SASEGT. The V end lost 1 base, the J end lost 5 bases, and 15 bases lay between the germline ends. This CDR3 reads CASSEGGGVGYQPQHF. The CDR3 bases are TGTGCCAGCAGTGAAGGCGGAGGGGTTGGGTATCAGCCCCAGCATTTT.

The V and J genes are TRBV6-5 and TRBJ2-2; 10 bases agree with TRBD1. CDR1 is MNHEY, CDR2 SVGAGI, per germline. The CDR3 covers 15 residues. V was pared by 10 bases and J by 3 bases, with 8 bases of the junction left unmatched. The CDR3 protein is CAIRAGQGYTGELFF. The CDR3 coding sequence is TGTGCCATCAGGGCGGGACAGGGGTACACCGGGGAGCTGTTTTTT.

The V gene is TRBV5-1, the J gene TRBJ2-7; 14 nucleotides line up with TRBD2. This CDR3 region has 18 residues. Per germline, CDR1 SGHRS and CDR2 YFSETQ. The ends lost 2 bases at V and 0 bases at J; junction bases unmatched: 7. CDR3 residues: CASSFGTSGSESSYEQYF. In DNA, the CDR3 is TGCGCCAGCAGCTTCGGGACTAGCGGGAGTGAGAGCTCCTACGAGCAGTACTTC.

The chain carries TRBV14 and TRBJ2-3; a weak D match, TRBD1 (7 bases). The V gene's germline CDR1 is SGHDN and CDR2 FVKESK. Trimming stripped 3 bases from V and 3 bases from J, with 22 bases between. The CDR3 extends over 18 amino acids. For the CDR3, the DNA is TGTGCCAGCAGCCACACCTCAGGAGGGGGCGCGAGGACAGATACGCAGTATTTT. This codes for CASSHTSGGGARTDTQYF.

This chain links TRBV21-1 with TRBJ1-5. TRBV21-1 represents a pseudogene. CDR3 length: 17 residues. In nucleotides, the CDR3 is TGTGCCGGCTGGGGGAGGGCTCCCTTATGGGGCAATCAGCCCCAGCATTTT. Protein product: CAGWGRAPLWGNQPQHF.